This T cell receptor (beta chain) was obtained from a study of CD8 T cells in ankylosing spondylitis. Regarding the study as a whole: Reportedly, significant enrichment of disease-linked clones occurred in matched ankylosing spondylitis synovial fluid. Before this, some motif variants had been reported in reactive arthritis synovial fluid and blood. Made up of 7 to 9 highly homologous variants, a TCR beta motif appeared characteristic of ankylosing spondylitis blood. Disease-associated clonotypes exhibited CD8+ identity and were relatively infrequent in peripheral blood.

TCRdb used MiXCR to reprocess the 5' RACE reads, holding one entry per CDR3 protein. The profile covers approximately 110,000 distinct CDR3 sequences, with 20% to 30% appearing a single time and around 12% taken by the ten largest. Points on this clonotype: What it binds is unknown.

The CDR3 is made up of 11 amino acids. Germline V gene lookup returns CDR1 GTSNPN and CDR2 SVGIG (reference sequence). V trimming: 3 bases; J trimming: 5 bases; junction bases outside the gene matches: 0. This chain uses TRBV30 with TRBJ1-2, with 7 nucleotides matching TRBD1. This TCR came from a male donor with ankylosing spondylitis. Sample: synovial fluid, either unsorted or a sorted T cell fraction (not recorded which). The CDR3 nucleotides read TGTGCCTGGAGGGGACAGTATGGCTACACCTTC. Protein: CAWRGQYGYTF.